This record concerns one T cell receptor beta chain sequence. Its specificity is not known. This record comes from a study of T cells after yellow fever vaccination. Whole-study context: In the case of low-cell-number fractions, SMART-Seq v4 Ultra Low Input was used for preparation.

The CDR3 totals 16 residues. V dropped 5 bases and J dropped 6 bases, with 19 bases sitting between them. From germline, CDR1 is SGHAT and CDR2 FQNNGV. Universal primer sites and UMIs were introduced during 5'RACE template-switching synthesis of TCR cDNA. TCRdb analysed the 5' RACE reads with MiXCR anew, one entry per CDR3 protein. The table lists about 210,000 distinct CDR3 sequences, around 6.7% of them singletons. Study-level findings and limits: Weaker overall, the secondary response nonetheless peaked faster (day 5 versus 15). Clones from primary vaccination mostly reappeared after the booster (around 96% CD4, about 85% CD8).

Sample: CD4+ T cells sorted from PBMCs, taken on the day of the yellow fever booster vaccination. This chain connects TRBV11-2 to TRBJ2-2; D tentatively fits TRBD1 or TRBD2 (6 bases each). This sequence originates from a man aged 25 to 40 who received the YFV17D yellow fever vaccine. Here the CDR3 DNA reads TGTGCCAGCAGCGTATTCAGGGCCGGGGGCGCCGGGGAGCTGTTTTTT. This gives the protein CASSVFRAGGAGELFF.